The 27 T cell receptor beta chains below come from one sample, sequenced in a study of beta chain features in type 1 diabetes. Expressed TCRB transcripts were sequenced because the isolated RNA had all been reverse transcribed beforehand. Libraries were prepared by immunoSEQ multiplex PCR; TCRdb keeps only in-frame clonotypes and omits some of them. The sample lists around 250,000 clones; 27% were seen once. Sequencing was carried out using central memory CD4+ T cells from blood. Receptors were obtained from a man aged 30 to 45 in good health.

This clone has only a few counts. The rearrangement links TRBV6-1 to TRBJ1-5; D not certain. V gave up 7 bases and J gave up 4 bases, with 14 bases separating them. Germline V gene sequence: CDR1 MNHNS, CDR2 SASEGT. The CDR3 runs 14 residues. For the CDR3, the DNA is TGTGCCAGCACTCGAGGGTACCCGAATCAGCCCCAGCATTTT. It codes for CASTRGYPNQPQHF.

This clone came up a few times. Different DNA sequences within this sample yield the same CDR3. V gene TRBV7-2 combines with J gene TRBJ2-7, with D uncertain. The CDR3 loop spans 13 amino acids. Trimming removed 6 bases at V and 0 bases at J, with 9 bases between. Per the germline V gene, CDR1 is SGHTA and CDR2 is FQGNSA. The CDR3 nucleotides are TGTGCCAGCAGTCTCGCCCTCTCCTACGAGCAGTACTTC. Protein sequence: CASSLALSYEQYF.

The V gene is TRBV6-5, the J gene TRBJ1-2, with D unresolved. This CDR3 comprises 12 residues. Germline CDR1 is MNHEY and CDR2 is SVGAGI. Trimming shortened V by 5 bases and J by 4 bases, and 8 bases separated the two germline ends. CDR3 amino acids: CASSTDGYGYTF. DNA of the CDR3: TGTGCCAGCAGTACAGACGGCTATGGCTACACCTTC.

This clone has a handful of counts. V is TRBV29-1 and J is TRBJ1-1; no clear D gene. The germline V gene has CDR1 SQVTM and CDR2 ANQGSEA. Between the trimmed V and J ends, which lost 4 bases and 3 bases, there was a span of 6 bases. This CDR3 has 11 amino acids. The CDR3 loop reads CSVARDTEAFF. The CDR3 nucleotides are TGCAGCGTTGCGAGGGACACTGAAGCTTTCTTT.

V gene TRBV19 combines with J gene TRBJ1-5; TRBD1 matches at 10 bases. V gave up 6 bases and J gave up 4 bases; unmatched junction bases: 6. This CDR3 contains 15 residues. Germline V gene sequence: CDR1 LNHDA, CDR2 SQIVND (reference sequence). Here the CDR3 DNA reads TGTGCCAGTAGACCGGGACAGGGGATTAATCAGCCCCAGCATTTT. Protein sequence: CASRPGQGINQPQHF.

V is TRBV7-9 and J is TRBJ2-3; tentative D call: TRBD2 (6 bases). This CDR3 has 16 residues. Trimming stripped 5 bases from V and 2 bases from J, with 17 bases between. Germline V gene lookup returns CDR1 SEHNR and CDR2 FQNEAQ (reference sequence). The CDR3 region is CASSRGTGSVTDTQYF. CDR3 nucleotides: TGTGCCAGCAGCAGAGGGACCGGGAGCGTCACAGATACGCAGTATTTT.

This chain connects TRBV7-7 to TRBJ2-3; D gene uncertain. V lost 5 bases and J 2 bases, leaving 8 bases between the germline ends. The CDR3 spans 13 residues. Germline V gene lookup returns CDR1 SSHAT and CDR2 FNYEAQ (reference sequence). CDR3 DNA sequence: TGTGCCAGCAGCCCGTTAACCACAGATACGCAGTATTTT. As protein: CASSPLTTDTQYF.

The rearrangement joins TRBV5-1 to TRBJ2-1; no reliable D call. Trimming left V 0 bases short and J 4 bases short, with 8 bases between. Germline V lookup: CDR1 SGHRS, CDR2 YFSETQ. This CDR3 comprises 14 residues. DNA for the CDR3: TGCGCCAGCAGCTTGGAGGGATTGTACAATGAGCAGTTCTTC. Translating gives CASSLEGLYNEQFF. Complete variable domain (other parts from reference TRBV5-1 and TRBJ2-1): KAGVTQTPRYLIKTRGQQVTLSCSPISGHRSVSWYQQTPGQGLQFLFEYFSETQRNKGNFPGRFSGRQFSNSRSEMNVSTLELGDSALYLCASSLEGLYNEQFFGPGTRLTVL.

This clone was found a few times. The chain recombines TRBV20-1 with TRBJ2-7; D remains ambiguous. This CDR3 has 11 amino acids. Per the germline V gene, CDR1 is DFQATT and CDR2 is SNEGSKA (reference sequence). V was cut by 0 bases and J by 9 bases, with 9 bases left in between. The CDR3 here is CSARDIPGQYF. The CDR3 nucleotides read TGCAGTGCTAGAGATATACCAGGGCAGTACTTC.

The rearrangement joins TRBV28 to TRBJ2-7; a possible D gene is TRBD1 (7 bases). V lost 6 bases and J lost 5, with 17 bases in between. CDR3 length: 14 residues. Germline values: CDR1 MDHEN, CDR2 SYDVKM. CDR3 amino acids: CASRAGRGSHEQYF. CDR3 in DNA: TGTGCCAGCAGAGCGGGCAGGGGGAGCCACGAGCAGTACTTC.

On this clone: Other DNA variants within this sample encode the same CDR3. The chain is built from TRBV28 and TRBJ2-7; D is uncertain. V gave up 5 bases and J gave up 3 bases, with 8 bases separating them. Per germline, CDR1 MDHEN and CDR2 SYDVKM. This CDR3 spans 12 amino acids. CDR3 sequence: CASSPGGYEQYF. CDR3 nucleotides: TGTGCCAGCAGTCCGGGTGGCTACGAGCAGTACTTC.

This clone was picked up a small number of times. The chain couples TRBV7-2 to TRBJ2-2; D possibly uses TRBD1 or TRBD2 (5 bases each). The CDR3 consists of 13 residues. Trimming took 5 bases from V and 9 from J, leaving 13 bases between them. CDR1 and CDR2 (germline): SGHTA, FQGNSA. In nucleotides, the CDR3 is TGTGCCAGCAGCCTGGGGGAGAGAAGGGAGCTGTTTTTT. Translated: CASSLGERRELFF.

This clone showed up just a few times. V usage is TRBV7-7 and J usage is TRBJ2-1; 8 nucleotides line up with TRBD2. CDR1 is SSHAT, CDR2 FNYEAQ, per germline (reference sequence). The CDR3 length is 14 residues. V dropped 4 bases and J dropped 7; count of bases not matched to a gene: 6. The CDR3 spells CASSSSGSANEQFF. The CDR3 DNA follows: TGTGCCAGCAGCTCGAGCGGGAGCGCGAATGAGCAGTTCTTC. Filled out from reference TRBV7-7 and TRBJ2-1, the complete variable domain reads GAGVSQSPRYKVTKRGQDVTLRCDPISSHATLYWYQQALGQGPEFLTYFNYEAQPDKSGLPSDRFSAERPEGSISTLTIQRTEQRDSAMYRCASSSSGSANEQFFGPGTRLTVL.

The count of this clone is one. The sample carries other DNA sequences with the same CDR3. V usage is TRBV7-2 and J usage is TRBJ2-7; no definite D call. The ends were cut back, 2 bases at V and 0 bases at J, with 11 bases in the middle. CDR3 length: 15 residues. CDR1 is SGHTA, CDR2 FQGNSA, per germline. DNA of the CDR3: TGTGCCAGCAGCTTATCCGACTCGCTCTCCTACGAGCAGTACTTC. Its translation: CASSLSDSLSYEQYF.

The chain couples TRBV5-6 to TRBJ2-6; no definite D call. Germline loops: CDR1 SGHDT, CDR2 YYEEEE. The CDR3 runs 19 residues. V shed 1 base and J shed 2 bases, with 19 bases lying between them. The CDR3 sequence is CASSLSRGRHRTGANVLTF. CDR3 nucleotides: TGTGCCAGCAGCTTGTCTCGCGGCAGGCATCGGACTGGGGCCAACGTCCTGACTTTC.

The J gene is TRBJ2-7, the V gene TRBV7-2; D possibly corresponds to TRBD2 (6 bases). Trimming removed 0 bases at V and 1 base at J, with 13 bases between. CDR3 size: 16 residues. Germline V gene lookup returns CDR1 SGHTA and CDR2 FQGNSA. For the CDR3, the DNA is TGTGCCAGCAGCTTAGCGCTGGTAGCGGTATCCTACGAGCAGTACTTC. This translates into CASSLALVAVSYEQYF.

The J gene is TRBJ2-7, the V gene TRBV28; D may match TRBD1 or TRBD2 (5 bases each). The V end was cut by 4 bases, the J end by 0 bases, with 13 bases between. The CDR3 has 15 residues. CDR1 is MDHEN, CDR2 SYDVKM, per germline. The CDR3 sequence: CASSSVGTGSYEQYF. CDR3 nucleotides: TGTGCCAGCAGTTCCGTCGGGACGGGCTCCTACGAGCAGTACTTC.

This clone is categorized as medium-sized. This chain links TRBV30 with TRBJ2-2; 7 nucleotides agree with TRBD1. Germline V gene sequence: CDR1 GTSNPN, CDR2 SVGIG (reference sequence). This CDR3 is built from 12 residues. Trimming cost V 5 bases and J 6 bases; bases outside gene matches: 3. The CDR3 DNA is TGTGCCTGGGGACAGGTGGCCGGGGAGCTGTTTTTT. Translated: CAWGQVAGELFF.

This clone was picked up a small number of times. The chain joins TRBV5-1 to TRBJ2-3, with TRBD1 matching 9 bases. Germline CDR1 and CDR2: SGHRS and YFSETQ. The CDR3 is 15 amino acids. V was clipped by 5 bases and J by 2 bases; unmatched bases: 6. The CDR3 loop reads CASRLTGGLTDTQYF. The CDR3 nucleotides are TGCGCCAGCAGGCTTACAGGGGGCCTCACAGATACGCAGTATTTT.

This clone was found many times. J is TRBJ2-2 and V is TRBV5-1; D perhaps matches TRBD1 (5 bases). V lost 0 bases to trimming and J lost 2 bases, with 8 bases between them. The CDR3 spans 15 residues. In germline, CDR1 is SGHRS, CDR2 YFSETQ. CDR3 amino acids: CASSLATDNTGELFF. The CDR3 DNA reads TGCGCCAGCAGCTTGGCGACAGATAACACCGGGGAGCTGTTTTTT.

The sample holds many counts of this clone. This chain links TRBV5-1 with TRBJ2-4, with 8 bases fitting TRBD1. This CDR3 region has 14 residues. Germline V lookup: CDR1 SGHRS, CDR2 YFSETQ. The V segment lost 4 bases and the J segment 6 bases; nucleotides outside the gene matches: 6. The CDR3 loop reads CASSPGQGRNIQYF. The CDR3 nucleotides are TGCGCCAGCAGCCCTGGACAGGGACGAAACATTCAGTACTTC.

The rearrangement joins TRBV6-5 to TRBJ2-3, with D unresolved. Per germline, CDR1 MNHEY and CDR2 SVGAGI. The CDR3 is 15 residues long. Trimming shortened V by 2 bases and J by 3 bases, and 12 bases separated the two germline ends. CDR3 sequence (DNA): TGTGCCAGCAGTTACGGTCTACCCTCGACAGATACGCAGTATTTT. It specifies CASSYGLPSTDTQYF.

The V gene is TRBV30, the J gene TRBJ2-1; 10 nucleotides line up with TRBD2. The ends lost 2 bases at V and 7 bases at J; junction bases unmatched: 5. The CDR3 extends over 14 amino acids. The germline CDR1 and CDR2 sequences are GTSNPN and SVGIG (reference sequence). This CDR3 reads CAWSRGLARNEQFF. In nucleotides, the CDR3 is TGTGCCTGGAGTCGGGGACTAGCGAGGAATGAGCAGTTCTTC. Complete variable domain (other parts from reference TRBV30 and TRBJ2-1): SQTIHQWPATLVQPVGSPLSLECTVEGTSNPNLYWYRQAAGRGLQLLFYSVGIGQISSEVPQNLSASRPQDRQFILSSKKLLLSDSGFYLCAWSRGLARNEQFFGPGTRLTVL.

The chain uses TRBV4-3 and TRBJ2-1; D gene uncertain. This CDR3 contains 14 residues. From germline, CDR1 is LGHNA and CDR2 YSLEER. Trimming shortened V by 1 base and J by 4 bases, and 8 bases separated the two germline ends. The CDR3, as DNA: TGCGCCAGCAGCCAAGGACTGCGGTACAATGAGCAGTTCTTC. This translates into CASSQGLRYNEQFF.

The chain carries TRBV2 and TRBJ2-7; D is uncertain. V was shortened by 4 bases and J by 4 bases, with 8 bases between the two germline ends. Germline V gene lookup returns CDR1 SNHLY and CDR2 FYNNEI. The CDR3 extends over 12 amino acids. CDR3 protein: CASSVDPYEQYF. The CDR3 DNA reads TGTGCCAGCAGTGTAGACCCGTACGAGCAGTACTTC.

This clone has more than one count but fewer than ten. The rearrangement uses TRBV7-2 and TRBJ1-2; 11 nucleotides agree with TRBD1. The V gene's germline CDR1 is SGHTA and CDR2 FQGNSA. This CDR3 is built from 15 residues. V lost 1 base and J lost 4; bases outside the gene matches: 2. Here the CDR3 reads CASSLDGTGGYGYTF. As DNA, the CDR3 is TGTGCCAGCAGCTTAGATGGGACAGGGGGCTATGGCTACACCTTC.

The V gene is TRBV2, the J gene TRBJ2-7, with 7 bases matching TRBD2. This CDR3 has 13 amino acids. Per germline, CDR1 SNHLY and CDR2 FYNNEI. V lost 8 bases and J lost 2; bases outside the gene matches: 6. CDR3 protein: CASGTNIPYEQYF. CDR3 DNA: TGTGCCAGCGGGACTAATATCCCCTACGAGCAGTACTTC.